The rows below give T cell receptor beta chains drawn from one sample of a study of blood T cell repertoires in COVID-19. Profiling relied on immunoSEQ multiplex PCR, and the TCRdb table lists in-frame clones only, not all of them. The table has 200,000 to 300,000 clones, more than 80% seen once; the top ten hold roughly 8%. Input material: peripheral blood. Receptors were obtained from an elderly woman with COVID-19, enrolled during active disease. The CDR3 runs from the conserved cysteine through the conserved F or W. A D gene is named only where the DNA matches it firmly. The size field is filled for only some rows; it gives once, few, many or a size class.

d_call	clone_size	v_call	j_call	cdr3_nt	cdr3_aa
TRBD1	-	TRBV19	TRBJ1-2	TGTGCCAGTAGTATAGATCGGACAGGGTTCTATGGCTACACCTTC	CASSIDRTGFYGYTF
-	-	TRBV7-3	TRBJ1-2	TGTGCCAGCAGCTTGTTGCAGGGCTATGGCTACACCTTC	CASSLLQGYGYTF
TRBD2	-	TRBV7-9	TRBJ2-2	TGTGCCAGCAGCCCGCTTAGAAGCGGGAGGGCCAGGAACACCGGGGAGCTGTTTTTT	CASSPLRSGRARNTGELFF
-	-	TRBV19	TRBJ2-5	TGTGCCAGTAGTCCCCGACAGCAACAAGAGACCCAGTACTTC	CASSPRQQQETQYF
-	few	TRBV7-9	TRBJ1-4	TGTGCCAGCAGCTTAGTTGGGGGCGTCCTTAATGAAAAACTGTTTTTT	CASSLVGGVLNEKLFF
TRBD2	once	TRBV5-1	TRBJ2-3	TGCGCCAGCACAGCGGGGGGCATGTTAGATACGCAGTATTTT	CASTAGGMLDTQYF
-	-	TRBV28	TRBJ1-4	TGTGCCAGCAGTCCTAGGGGCAGGGGTGGAACTAATGAAAAACTGTTTTTT	CASSPRGRGGTNEKLFF
TRBD2	-	TRBV7-9	TRBJ2-1	TGTGCCAGCAGCCACGGGGAACTAGCGGGGGATGAGCAGTTCTTC	CASSHGELAGDEQFF
-	few	TRBV21-1	TRBJ2-3	TGTGCCAGCAGCGAAATCCTAGGACTAGCGGGAGATCCCACAGATACGCAGTATTTT	CASSEILGLAGDPTDTQYF
-	-	TRBV9	TRBJ1-2	TGTGCCAGCAGCTCGCCGGACAGTCCTCTCGGCGGCTACACCTTC	CASSSPDSPLGGYTF
-	-	TRBV15	TRBJ1-1	TGTGCCACCAGCAGAGGGGACACTAAGAACACTGAAGCTTTCTTT	CATSRGDTKNTEAFF
-	few	TRBV5-1	TRBJ1-4	TGCGCCAGCAGCGCACAGGGTGAAAAACTGTTTTTT	CASSAQGEKLFF
-	-	TRBV6-6	TRBJ2-7	TGTGCCAGCAGTTACGCACAGGGAATGGGCGAGCAGTACTTC	CASSYAQGMGEQYF
TRBD1	-	TRBV14	TRBJ1-2	TGTGCCAGCAGCCCATGGACAGGGGCTGGCTACACCTTC	CASSPWTGAGYTF
TRBD1	-	TRBV18	TRBJ2-3	TGTGCCAGCTCACCCCCGGGACAGGGGGCAGATACGCAGTATTTT	CASSPPGQGADTQYF
-	once	TRBV6-2/TRBV6-3	TRBJ1-1	TGTGCCAGCAGCCCGGTGGGCCCCCGTACTTTCTTT	CASSPVGPRTFF
TRBD1	-	TRBV18	TRBJ1-3	TGTGCCAGCTCACCAGAGGGGGCCGGTGGAAACACCATATATTTT	CASSPEGAGGNTIYF
-	-	TRBV7-2	TRBJ2-5	TGTGCCAGCAGCTTAGGAGACCAAGAGACCCAGTACTTC	CASSLGDQETQYF
-	-	TRBV30	TRBJ2-6	TGTGCCTGGAGTAGTACAGCTGGGGCCAACGTCCTGACTTTC	CAWSSTAGANVLTF
TRBD2	few	TRBV2	TRBJ2-1	TGTGCCAGCAAGATAATAGCGGGAGGCTTGTACAATGAGCAGTTCTTC	CASKIIAGGLYNEQFF
-	-	TRBV15	TRBJ1-5	TGTGCCACCAGCAGCCATATCGGTGCCAATCAGCCCCAGCATTTT	CATSSHIGANQPQHF
-	once	TRBV12-5	TRBJ2-7	TGTGCTAGTGTGGGACTCTTCTCCTACGAGCAGTACTTC	CASVGLFSYEQYF
TRBD1	-	TRBV7-9	TRBJ2-1	TGTGCCAGCAGCCTAACAGGGGGGCGGAATGAGCAGTTCTTC	CASSLTGGRNEQFF
TRBD1	-	TRBV3-1/TRBV3-2	TRBJ2-7	TGTGCCAGCAGCCAAGCGGGGACAGGGCCGTACGAGCAGTACTTC	CASSQAGTGPYEQYF
TRBD2	-	TRBV7-9	TRBJ2-3	TGTGCCAGCAGCTTAGGGAGCGGGGGCAACACAGATACGCAGTATTTT	CASSLGSGGNTDTQYF
-	few	TRBV13	TRBJ1-1	TGTGCCAGCAGCTCCAACTCCAGGACAAAGAACACTGAAGCTTTCTTT	CASSSNSRTKNTEAFF
-	-	TRBV28	TRBJ2-2	TGTGCCAGCAGTCCTTACACCGGGGAGCTGTTTTTT	CASSPYTGELFF
TRBD1	-	TRBV5-5	TRBJ1-5	TGTGCCAGCAGCTCCGCCGGGACAGTTAATCAGCCCCAGCATTTT	CASSSAGTVNQPQHF
TRBD2	-	TRBV7-2	TRBJ2-7	TGTGCCAGCAGCTCGGGACTAGCGGGGGAGCAGTACTTC	CASSSGLAGEQYF
-	-	TRBV28	TRBJ2-1	TGTGCCAGCAGAACCTCCAGGGTCCATGAGCAGTTCTTC	CASRTSRVHEQFF
-	-	TRBV28	TRBJ2-5	TGTGCCAGCAGAGAAACAGGGAGACGACAAGAGACCCAGTACTTC	CASRETGRRQETQYF
-	few	TRBV18	TRBJ1-1	TGTGCCAGCTCACCATCGAACAAGAACACTGAAGCTTTCTTT	CASSPSNKNTEAFF
TRBD1	-	TRBV5-1	TRBJ1-5	TGCGCCAGCATCTGGAGGGGACAGGGGTTTGCCAATCAGCCCCAGCATTTT	CASIWRGQGFANQPQHF
-	-	TRBV5-1	TRBJ1-2	TGCGCCAGCAGCCCACAGGGAAGTGGCTACACCTTC	CASSPQGSGYTF
TRBD1	few	TRBV6-2/TRBV6-3	TRBJ2-7	TGTGCCAGCAGTTCCCCAGACAGGGGCAACGAGCAGTACTTC	CASSSPDRGNEQYF
TRBD2	few	TRBV5-1	TRBJ2-1	TGCGCCAGCAGCTTGGATAGCGGGGCTTCCTACAATGAGCAGTTCTTC	CASSLDSGASYNEQFF
TRBD2	-	TRBV4-2	TRBJ2-1	TGTGCCAGCAGCCAATTAGATCGGGAGCGGGGGGCCCAGCTCTTC	CASSQLDRERGAQLF
TRBD1	once	TRBV15	TRBJ1-2	TGTGCCACCAGCAGAGCCGCAGGGGGTAGCTATGGCTACACCTTC	CATSRAAGGSYGYTF
TRBD2	-	TRBV5-1	TRBJ2-1	TGCGCCAGCAGCTTGACTAGCGGGATAGTCAATGAGCAGTTCTTC	CASSLTSGIVNEQFF
-	-	TRBV7-9	TRBJ2-3	TGTGCCAGCAGCCGCGCCCGAGATACGCAGTATTTT	CASSRARDTQYF
-	-	TRBV2	TRBJ2-6	TGTGCCAGCAGTCATCGTATTACCGATACAAGTCGGGCCAACGTCCTGACTTTC	CASSHRITDTSRANVLTF
-	-	TRBV10-3	TRBJ2-3	TGTGCCATCGGTTCAGGGGTGGCAGATACGCAGTATTTT	CAIGSGVADTQYF